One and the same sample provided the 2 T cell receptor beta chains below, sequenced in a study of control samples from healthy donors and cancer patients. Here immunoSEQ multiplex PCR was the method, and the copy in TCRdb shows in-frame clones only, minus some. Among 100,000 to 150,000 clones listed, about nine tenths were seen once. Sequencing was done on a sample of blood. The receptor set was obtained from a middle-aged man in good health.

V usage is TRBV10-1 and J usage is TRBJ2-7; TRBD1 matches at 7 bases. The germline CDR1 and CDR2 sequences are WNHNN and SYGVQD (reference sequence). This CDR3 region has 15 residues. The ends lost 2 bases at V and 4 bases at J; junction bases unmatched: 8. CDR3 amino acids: CASSEPRQGRYEQYF. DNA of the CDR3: TGCGCCAGCAGTGAGCCGCGACAGGGTCGTTACGAGCAGTACTTC.

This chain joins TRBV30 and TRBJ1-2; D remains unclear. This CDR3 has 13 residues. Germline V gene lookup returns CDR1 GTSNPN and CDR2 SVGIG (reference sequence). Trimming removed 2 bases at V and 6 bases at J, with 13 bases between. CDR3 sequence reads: CAWSPHGGHGYTF. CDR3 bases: TGTGCCTGGAGTCCCCACGGAGGGCATGGCTACACCTTC.